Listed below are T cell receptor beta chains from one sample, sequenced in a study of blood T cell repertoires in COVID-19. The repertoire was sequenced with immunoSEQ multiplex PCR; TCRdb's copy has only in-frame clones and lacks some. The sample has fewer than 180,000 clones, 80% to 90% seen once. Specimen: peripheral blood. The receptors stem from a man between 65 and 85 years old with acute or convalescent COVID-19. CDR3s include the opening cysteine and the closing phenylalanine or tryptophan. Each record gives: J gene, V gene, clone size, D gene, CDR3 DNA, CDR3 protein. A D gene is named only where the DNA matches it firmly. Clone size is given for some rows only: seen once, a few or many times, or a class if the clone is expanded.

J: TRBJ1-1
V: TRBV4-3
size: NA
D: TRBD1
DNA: TGCGCCAGCAGCCAGGACCTACCTACAGGGGGCATGTACACTGAAGCTTTCTTT
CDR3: CASSQDLPTGGMYTEAFF

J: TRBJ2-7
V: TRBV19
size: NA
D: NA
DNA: TGTGCCAGTAGTATGCGGCAGGGTAGCTCCTACGAGCAGTACTTC
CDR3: CASSMRQGSSYEQYF

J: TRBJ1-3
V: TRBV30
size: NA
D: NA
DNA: TGTGCCTGGAGTGTAATGCGGGGACGAAACACCATATATTTT
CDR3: CAWSVMRGRNTIYF

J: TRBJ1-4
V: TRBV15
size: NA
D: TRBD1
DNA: TGTGCCACTTCGGACAGGGTTGAGGAAAAACTGTTTTTT
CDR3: CATSDRVEEKLFF

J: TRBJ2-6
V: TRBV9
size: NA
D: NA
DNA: TGTGCCAGCAGCGGAACAGGGCTATTCGGGGCCAACGTCCTGACTTTC
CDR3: CASSGTGLFGANVLTF

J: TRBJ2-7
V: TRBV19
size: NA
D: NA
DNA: TGTGCCAGTAGTATAGATCGGGACTACGAGCAGTACTTC
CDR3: CASSIDRDYEQYF

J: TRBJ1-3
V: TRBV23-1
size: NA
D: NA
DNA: TGCGCCAGCAGTCAGACCCGACAGAGCTCTGGAAACACCATATATTTT
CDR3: CASSQTRQSSGNTIYF

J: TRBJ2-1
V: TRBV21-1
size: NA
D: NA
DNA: TGTGCCAGCAGCAAAGGAGCCTACAATGAGCAGTTCTTC
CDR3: CASSKGAYNEQFF

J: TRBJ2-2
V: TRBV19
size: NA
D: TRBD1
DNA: TGTGCCAGTAGTATTAGTAAGGGGGCGGCCGCCGGGGAGCTGTTTTTT
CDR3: CASSISKGAAAGELFF

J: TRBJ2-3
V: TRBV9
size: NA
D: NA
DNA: TGTGCCAGCAACCGAGGTGATACAGGGTTTATCACAGATACGCAGTATTTT
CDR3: CASNRGDTGFITDTQYF

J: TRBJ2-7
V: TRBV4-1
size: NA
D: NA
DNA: TGCGCCAGCAGCCTGTACAGGGATTCCCCTGGCGAGCAGTACTTC
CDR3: CASSLYRDSPGEQYF

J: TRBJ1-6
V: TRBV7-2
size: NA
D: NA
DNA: TGTGCCAGCAGCGTAGTCCCCGCTACGGAGAGTTCACCCCTCCACTTT
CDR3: CASSVVPATESSPLHF

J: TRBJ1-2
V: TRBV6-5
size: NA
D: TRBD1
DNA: TGTGCCAGCAGTTACTCGTTGACAGGGCAGGGCTACACCTTC
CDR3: CASSYSLTGQGYTF

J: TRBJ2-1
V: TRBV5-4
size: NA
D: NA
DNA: TGTGCCAGCAGCTTGCGGGCGGGAAAAGTTGAGCAGTTCTTC
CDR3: CASSLRAGKVEQFF

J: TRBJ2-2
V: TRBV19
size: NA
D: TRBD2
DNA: TGTGCCAGTAGTATAATAGCGGGAGGGATCGGGGAGCTGTTTTTT
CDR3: CASSIIAGGIGELFF

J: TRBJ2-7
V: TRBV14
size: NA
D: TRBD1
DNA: TGTGCCAGCAGCCGAGGGACAGGGGGTTACTACGAGCAGTACTTC
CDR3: CASSRGTGGYYEQYF

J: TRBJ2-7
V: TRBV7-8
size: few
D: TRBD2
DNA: TGTGCCAGCAGCTCCCGCCGGCTAGCGGGAATCTACGAGCAGTACTTC
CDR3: CASSSRRLAGIYEQYF

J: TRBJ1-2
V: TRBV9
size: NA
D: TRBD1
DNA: TGTGCCAGCAGCGTAGCTGGGGACAGGGCTCATGGCTACACCTTC
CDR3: CASSVAGDRAHGYTF

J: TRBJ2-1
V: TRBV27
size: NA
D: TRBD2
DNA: TGTGCCAGCATTAAGACTAGCGGTGAGCAGTTCTTC
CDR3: CASIKTSGEQFF

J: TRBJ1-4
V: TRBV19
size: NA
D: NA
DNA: TGTGCCAGTAGTATATTCTGGGCGCCCGATGAAAAACTGTTTTTT
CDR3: CASSIFWAPDEKLFF

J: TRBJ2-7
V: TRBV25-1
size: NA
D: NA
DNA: TGTGCCAGCAGTAATGGAGGGGACTTCAGGTCCTACGAGCAGTACTTC
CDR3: CASSNGGDFRSYEQYF

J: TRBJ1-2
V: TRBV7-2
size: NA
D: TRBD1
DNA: TGTGCCAGCAGCGCGGCCGGGACAGGAGTTCTATGGGGCTACACCTTC
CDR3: CASSAAGTGVLWGYTF

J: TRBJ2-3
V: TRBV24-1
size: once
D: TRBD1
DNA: TGTGCCACCAGTGATCCCGGGACAGGCCAGACAGATACGCAGTATTTT
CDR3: CATSDPGTGQTDTQYF

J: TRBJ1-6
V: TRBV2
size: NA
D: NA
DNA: TGTGCCAGCAGTACCTCTAAGGGGGCCTATAATTCACCCCTCCACTTT
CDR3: CASSTSKGAYNSPLHF

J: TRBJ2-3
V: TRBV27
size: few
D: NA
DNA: TGTGCCAGCAGTTCCCTGGCCGCCGAGGGAGATACGCAGTATTTT
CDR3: CASSSLAAEGDTQYF

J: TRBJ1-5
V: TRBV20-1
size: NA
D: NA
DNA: TGCAGTGCTAGTACGGGTAGCAATCAGCCCCAGCATTTT
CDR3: CSASTGSNQPQHF

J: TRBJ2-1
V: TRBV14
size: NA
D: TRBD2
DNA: TGTGCCAGCAGCCTCGGACTAGCGGAGAGGGGTGAGCAGTTCTTC
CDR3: CASSLGLAERGEQFF

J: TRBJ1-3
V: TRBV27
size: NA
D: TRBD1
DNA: TGTGCCAGCAGTAAGACAGGGGGCCTCTCTGGAAACACCATATATTTT
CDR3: CASSKTGGLSGNTIYF

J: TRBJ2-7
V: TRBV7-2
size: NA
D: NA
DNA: TGTGCCAGCAGCTTAGTACCGGAGACCTACGAGCAGTACTTC
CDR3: CASSLVPETYEQYF

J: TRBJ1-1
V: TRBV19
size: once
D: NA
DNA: TGTGCCAGTAGTATGGTAGAGGCGAGAGCTGAAGCTTTCTTT
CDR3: CASSMVEARAEAFF

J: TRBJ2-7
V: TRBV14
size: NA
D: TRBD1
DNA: TGTGCCAGCAGCGCCGGACAGGGTCGAGAGCAGTACTTC
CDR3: CASSAGQGREQYF

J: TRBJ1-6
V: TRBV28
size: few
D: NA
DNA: TGTGCCAGCAGTTACAGGGTCCCCCCCACCCTCCACTTT
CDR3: CASSYRVPPTLHF

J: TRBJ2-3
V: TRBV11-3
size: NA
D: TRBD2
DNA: TGTGCCAGCAGCTTAACACTAGCGGGAGGGCGCACAGATACGCAGTATTTT
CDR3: CASSLTLAGGRTDTQYF

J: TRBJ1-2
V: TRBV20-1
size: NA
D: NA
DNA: TGCAGTGCTAGTTCGGGGAGCCTTGGATATGGCTACACCTTC
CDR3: CSASSGSLGYGYTF

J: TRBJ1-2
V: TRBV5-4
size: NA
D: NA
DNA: TGTGCCAGCAGCCCCGGGGTCATATACGAGGGCTACACCTTC
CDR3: CASSPGVIYEGYTF

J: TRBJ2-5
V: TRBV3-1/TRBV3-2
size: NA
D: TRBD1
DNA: TGTGCCAGCAGCCCGACAGGGGGCCTAGCGGAGACCCAGTACTTC
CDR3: CASSPTGGLAETQYF

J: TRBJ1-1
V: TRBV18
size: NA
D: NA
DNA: TGTGCCAGCTCACCCTCACCTTCGGCCGGAGGCACTGAAGCTTTCTTT
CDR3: CASSPSPSAGGTEAFF

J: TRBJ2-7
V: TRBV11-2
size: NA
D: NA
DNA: TGTGCCAGCAGCTTAGAGAGGACGGCGGGCTTAGAGCAGTACTTC
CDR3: CASSLERTAGLEQYF

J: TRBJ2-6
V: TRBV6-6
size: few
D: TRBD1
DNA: TGTGCCAGCAGTCGACAGGGGCCCCTTTCTGGGGCCAACGTCCTGACTTTC
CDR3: CASSRQGPLSGANVLTF

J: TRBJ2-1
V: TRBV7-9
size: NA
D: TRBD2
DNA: TGTGCCAGCAGCCGTAGCGGGGTCACCTACAATGAGCAGTTCTTC
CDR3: CASSRSGVTYNEQFF

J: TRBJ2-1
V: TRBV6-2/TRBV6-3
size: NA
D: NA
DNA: TGTGCCAGCAGTTACGGGTCAGGTTCCTACAATGAGCAGTTCTTC
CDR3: CASSYGSGSYNEQFF

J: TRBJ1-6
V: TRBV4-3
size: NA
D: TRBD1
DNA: TGCGCCAGCAGCTTACGGGACAGAAATTCACCCCTCCACTTT
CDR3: CASSLRDRNSPLHF

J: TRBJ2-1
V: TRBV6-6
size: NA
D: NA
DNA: TGTGCCAGCAGTTACATTATGGCGGGCAATGAGCAGTTCTTC
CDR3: CASSYIMAGNEQFF

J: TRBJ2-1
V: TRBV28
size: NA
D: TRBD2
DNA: TGTGCCAGCAGTTTCGTTAGCGGGACCGATGAGCAGTTCTTC
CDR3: CASSFVSGTDEQFF

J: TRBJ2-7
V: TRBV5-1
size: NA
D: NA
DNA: TGCGCCAGCAGCTTGGTAATCGGAGGTAACGACGAGCAGTACTTC
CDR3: CASSLVIGGNDEQYF

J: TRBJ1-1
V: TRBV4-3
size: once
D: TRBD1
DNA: TGCGCCAGCAGCCAAGGTCCCTCGGGGACAGGCCTCATGAACACTGAAGCTTTCTTT
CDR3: CASSQGPSGTGLMNTEAFF

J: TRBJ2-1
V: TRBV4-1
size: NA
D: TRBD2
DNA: TGCGCCAGCAGCCAACGTAGCGGGAGTCTGGAAGTGGGATACAATGAGCAGTTCTTC
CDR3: CASSQRSGSLEVGYNEQFF

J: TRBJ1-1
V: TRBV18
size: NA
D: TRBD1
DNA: TGTGCCAGCTCACCACGACAGGGGGCGGGAGGGCACACTGAAGCTTTCTTT
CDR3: CASSPRQGAGGHTEAFF

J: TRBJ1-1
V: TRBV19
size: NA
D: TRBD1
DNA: TGTGCCAGTAGGGCTGGGACAGGAGGCTTCAACGCTGAAGCTTTCTTT
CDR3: CASRAGTGGFNAEAFF

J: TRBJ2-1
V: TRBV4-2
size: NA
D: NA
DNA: TGTGCCAGCAGCCAAGATCGCGGATCCTACAATGAGCAGTTCTTC
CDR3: CASSQDRGSYNEQFF

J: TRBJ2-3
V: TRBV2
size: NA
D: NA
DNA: TGTGCCAGCAGTGAGGCTCTAGGCCGCACAGATACGCAGTATTTT
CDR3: CASSEALGRTDTQYF

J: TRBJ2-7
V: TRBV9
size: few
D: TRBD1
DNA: TGTGCCAGCAGCGTCGGACAGGGGGCCGCCTACGAGCAGTACTTC
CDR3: CASSVGQGAAYEQYF